This T cell receptor beta chain was profiled in a study of blood T cell repertoires in COVID-19. Across the whole study: Samples of COVID-19 (acute and convalescent) were obtained from the United States, Italy and Spain.

Sequenced by immunoSEQ multiplex PCR; TCRdb stores in-frame clones only, minus some. This table has about 190,000 clones, 89% appearing once. The J segment lost 4 bases and the V segment lost 4 bases, leaving 18 bases of the junction unmatched. The CDR3 is made up of 19 amino acids. In germline, CDR1 is SGHRS, CDR2 YFSETQ. The sample was peripheral blood. The rearrangement uses TRBV5-1 and TRBJ2-1; 9 positions agree with TRBD1. The sequence was collected from a man between 35 and 55 years old with acute or convalescent COVID-19. CDR3 in DNA: TGCGCCAGCAGCCGGACAGGGGTGGGAGCGGGGCAAATATACAATGAGCAGTTCTTC. It specifies CASSRTGVGAGQIYNEQFF.